This T cell receptor (beta chain) comes out of a study of cytomegalovirus exposure and HLA in healthy donors. Whole-study context: The 120 validation repertoires used the same platform as the roughly 700 first-cohort repertoires (as reported by a later analysis).

Study results and caveats: Among the CMV-associated chains, a few were confirmed in vitro as specific for CMV antigens. Despite most TCR sequences being rare, some public TCRs occurred in many donors. The study listed 164 cytomegalovirus-associated TCR beta chains.

Measured with immunoSEQ multiplex PCR; TCRdb has only the in-frame clones, and not every one. Of 150,000 to 200,000 clones listed, 75% to 90% are singletons. Looked up from germline, CDR1 is SGHAT and CDR2 is FQNNGV. V dropped 3 bases and J dropped 0 bases, with 8 bases sitting between them. The CDR3 totals 14 residues. In the case of this clone: The antigen is undetermined.

The sequenced sample was PBMCs. This clonotype was sampled from a man between 18 and 29 years old in good health and CMV-seropositive. V is TRBV11-2 and J is TRBJ1-1; unclear D gene. The DNA for the CDR3 is TGTGCCAGCAGCTTCGGTCAGGTGAACACTGAAGCTTTCTTT. Its translation is CASSFGQVNTEAFF.